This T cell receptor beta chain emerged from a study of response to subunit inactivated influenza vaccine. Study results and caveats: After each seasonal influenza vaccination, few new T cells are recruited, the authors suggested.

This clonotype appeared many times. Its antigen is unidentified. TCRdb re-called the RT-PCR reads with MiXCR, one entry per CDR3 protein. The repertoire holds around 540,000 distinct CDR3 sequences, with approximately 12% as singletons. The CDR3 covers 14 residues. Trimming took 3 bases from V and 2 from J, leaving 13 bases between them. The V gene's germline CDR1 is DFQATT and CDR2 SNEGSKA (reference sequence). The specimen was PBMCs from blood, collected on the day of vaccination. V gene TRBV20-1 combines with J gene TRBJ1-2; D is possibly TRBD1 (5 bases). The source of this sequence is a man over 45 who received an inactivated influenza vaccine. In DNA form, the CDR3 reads TGCAGTGCTAGTGATGTCGGGGGGAACTATGGCTACACCTTC. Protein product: CSASDVGGNYGYTF.